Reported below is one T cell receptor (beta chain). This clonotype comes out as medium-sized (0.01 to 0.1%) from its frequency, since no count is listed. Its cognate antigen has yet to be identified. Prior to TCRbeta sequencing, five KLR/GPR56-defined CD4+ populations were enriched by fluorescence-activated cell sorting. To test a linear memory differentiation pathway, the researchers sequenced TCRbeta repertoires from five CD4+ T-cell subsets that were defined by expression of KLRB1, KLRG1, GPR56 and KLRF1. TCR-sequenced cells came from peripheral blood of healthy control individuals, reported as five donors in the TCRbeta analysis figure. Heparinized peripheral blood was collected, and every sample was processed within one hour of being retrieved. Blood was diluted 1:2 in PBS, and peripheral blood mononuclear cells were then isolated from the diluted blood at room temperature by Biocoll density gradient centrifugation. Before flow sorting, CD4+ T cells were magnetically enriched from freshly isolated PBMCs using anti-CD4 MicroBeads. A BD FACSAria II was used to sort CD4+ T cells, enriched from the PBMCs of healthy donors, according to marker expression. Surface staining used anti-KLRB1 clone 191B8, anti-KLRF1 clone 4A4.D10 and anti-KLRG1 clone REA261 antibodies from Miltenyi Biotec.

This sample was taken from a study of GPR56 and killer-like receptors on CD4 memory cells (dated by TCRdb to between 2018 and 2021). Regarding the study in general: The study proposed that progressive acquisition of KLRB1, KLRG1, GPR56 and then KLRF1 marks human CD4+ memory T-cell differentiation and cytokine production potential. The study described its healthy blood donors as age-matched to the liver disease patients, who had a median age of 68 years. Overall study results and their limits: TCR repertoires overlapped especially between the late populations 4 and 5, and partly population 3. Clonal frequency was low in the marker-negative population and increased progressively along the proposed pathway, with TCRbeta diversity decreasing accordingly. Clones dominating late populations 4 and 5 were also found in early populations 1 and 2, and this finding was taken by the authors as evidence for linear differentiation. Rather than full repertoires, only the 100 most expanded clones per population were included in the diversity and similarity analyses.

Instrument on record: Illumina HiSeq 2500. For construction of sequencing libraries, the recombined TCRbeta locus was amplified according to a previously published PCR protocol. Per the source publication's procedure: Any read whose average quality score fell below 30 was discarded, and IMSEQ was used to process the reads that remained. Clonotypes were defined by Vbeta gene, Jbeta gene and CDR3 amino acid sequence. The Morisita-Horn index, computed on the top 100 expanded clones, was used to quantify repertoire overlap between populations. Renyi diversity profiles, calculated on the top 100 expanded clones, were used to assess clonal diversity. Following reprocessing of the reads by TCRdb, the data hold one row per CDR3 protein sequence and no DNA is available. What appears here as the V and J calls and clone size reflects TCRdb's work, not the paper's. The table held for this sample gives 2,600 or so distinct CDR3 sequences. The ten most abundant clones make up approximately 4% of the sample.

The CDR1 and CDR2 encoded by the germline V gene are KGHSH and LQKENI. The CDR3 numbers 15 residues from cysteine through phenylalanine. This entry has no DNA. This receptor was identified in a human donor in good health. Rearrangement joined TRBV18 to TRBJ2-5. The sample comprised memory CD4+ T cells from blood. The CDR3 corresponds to CASSPRWGGEETQYF.